This T cell receptor (beta chain) was obtained from a study of blood T cell repertoires in COVID-19. The overall study: COVID-19 samples collected from the United States, Italy and Spain covered acute and convalescent phases. From T cells, B-cell-depleted T cells, or PBMCs came the material, which was cDNA or gDNA.

Per the study methods: Amplification of reference gene primers provided the estimated nucleated cell counts. The assay was immunoSEQ multiplex PCR, and TCRdb's table has in-frame clones only and misses some. V, J and clone size are taken as reported in that table, and D and trimming were inferred from the DNA itself. The table records tens of thousands of clones, roughly 85% of them present only once. The V gene's germline CDR1 is SNHLY and CDR2 FYNNEI. V was cut by 10 bases and J by 5 bases, with 18 bases left in between. The length of the CDR3 is 14 residues. V is TRBV2 and J is TRBJ1-5, with D perhaps matching TRBD1 (6 bases). Sequencing was performed on peripheral blood. The receptor was derived from a human donor in a cohort sampled during active COVID-19. CDR3: CATRDGGPDQPQHF. The CDR3 region has the DNA TGTGCCACCCGAGACGGGGGGCCTGATCAGCCCCAGCATTTT.